This T cell receptor beta chain was sequenced in a study of tissue T cells after allogeneic stem cell transplantation. General study points: Tissue-detected TCR repertoire was only partly captured by blood and spleen T cells.

Remarks on this clone: Antigen: not known. An end of the junction differs from the germline gene, which may be a read error.

Sequencing of TCRbeta CDR3 at survey depth gave sequences and template counts. The method was immunoSEQ multiplex PCR; TCRdb's version includes in-frame clones alone and lacks a portion of them. The sample carries hundreds of clones, roughly 49% recorded once. This receptor was obtained from a male patient over 55 with steroid-refractory graft-versus-host disease after an allogeneic stem cell transplant. A share of the T cells may be of graft donor origin. Sequenced material: blood, taken at autopsy.

The CDR3 sequence: CPSSLGAGGAETQYF. CDR3 DNA: TGTCCCAGCAGCTTGGGGGCCGGGGGGGCAGAGACCCAGTACTTC. The rearrangement links TRBV5-6 to TRBJ2-5; 8 bases match TRBD2. There are 15 residues in the CDR3. From germline, CDR1 is SGHDT and CDR2 YYEEEE.